This TCR beta chain emerged from a study of T cells after yellow fever vaccination. TCRdb fed the 5' RACE reads into MiXCR, producing one record per CDR3 protein. This repertoire shows some 73,000 distinct CDR3 sequences, over 7.5% found once; its top ten account for about two fifths. V dropped 4 bases and J dropped 5; count of bases not matched to a gene: 4. This CDR3 comprises 14 residues. CDR1 SGHVS and CDR2 FNYEAQ come from the germline V gene. The input for sequencing was CD8+ T cells sorted from PBMCs, taken on the day of the yellow fever booster vaccination. This chain connects TRBV7-6 to TRBJ1-1, with 10 bases that match TRBD1. The TCR originated in a man aged 30 to 45 who received the YFV17D yellow fever vaccine. The CDR3 spells CASSWGQGLTEAFF. Here the CDR3 DNA reads TGTGCCAGCAGCTGGGGACAGGGGCTGACTGAAGCTTTCTTT.